The entry below gives a single TCR beta chain sequence along with its context. This clone was recorded only once. Its antigen is still unknown. The record has no base qualities; no much larger clone is one base away. V is reduced by 4 bases and J by 0 bases, leaving a spacing of 7 bases between them. Reading from cysteine to phenylalanine, the CDR3 counts 14 amino acids. Only the CDR3 part of the read is kept: 42 bases, read in frame from the first base. CDR1 and CDR2 (ENHRY, SYGVKD) derive from the germline V gene. The immunoSEQ Assay, a bias-controlled multiplex PCR, was used to amplify TCRbeta CDR3 regions from genomic DNA. In the paper's pipeline: Nucleated cell counts per sample were estimated from amplification of reference gene primers within the assay. To quantify the absolute abundance of each unique TCRbeta CDR3 rearrangement, sequence reads were collapsed and filtered. Productive Simpson clonality was computed per sample as the square root of Simpson's diversity index over productive rearrangements. The table was pulled from immuneACCESS by TCRdb, which kept in-frame rearrangements only. Such tables lose some clones; where checked, under half of the loss comes from unresolved V genes, and the rest has no known cause. V and J calls and clone size are those listed in that table; D and trimming were worked out from the DNA. The sample table lists 200,000 or so clones, almost 85% of them with a count of one. The biggest ten clones account for 6.5% to 8.5% of the sample.

Each collaborating institution followed its own protocols to collect whole blood in K2EDTA tubes. For TCRbeta analysis, collaborator samples were shipped as frozen whole blood, as isolated PBMCs, or as DNA extracted from either sample type. This specimen comes from a study of blood T cell repertoires in COVID-19 (dated by TCRdb to the early 2020s). A note on the overall study: Samples covering the acute and convalescent phases of COVID-19 were provided by collaborators in the United States, Italy and Spain. The repertoires were released in a freely available public database meant as a resource for research on the immune response to SARS-CoV-2. Where available, HLA class I and class II types were obtained from metadata supplied by the sample provider rather than from assay-based typing. Samples were obtained from the ongoing ImmuneRACE study (first 160 participants) and from 1,200 or so subjects provided by 6 global collaborators. Nearly every sample came with metadata listing a de-identified subject ID, COVID-19 status, age in years and sex. The prospective study material was composed of cDNA or gDNA derived from T cells, B-cell-depleted T cells, or PBMCs. Deeply sampled blood TCRbeta repertoires from subjects exposed to, actively infected with, or recovered from COVID-19 were included in the dataset.

Overall study outcomes, separate from this receptor: The quantity of clinical and demographic metadata differed by source and by participant and was supplied without curation.

This chain joins TRBV10-3 to TRBJ1-5; possibly the D gene is TRBD1, per 5 matching bases. The TCR was taken from a human donor with acute or convalescent COVID-19. The donor label of this sample is uncertain. The source material was peripheral blood. The nucleotide sequence is TGTGCCATCAGTGGGGACTCTAGCAATCAGCCCCAGCATTTT. Protein translation: CAISGDSSNQPQHF.